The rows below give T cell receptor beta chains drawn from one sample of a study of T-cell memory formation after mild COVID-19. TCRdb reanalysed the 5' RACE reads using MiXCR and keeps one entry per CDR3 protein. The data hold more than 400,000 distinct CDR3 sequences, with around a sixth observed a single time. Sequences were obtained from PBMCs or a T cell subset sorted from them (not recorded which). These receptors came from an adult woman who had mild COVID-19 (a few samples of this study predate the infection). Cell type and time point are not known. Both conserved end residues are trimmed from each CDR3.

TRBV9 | ASSQHSGATDTQY
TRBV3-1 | ASSQDERTGGRGYT
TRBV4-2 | ASSQEVGGLGYT
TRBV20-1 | SARGRGLHTEAF
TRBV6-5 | ASSYTGGAPDTQY
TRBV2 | ASLDGFGQLNTEAF
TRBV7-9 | ASSTNRDAEAF
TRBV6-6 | ASSYSPRDNEN
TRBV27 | ASTGTDTQY
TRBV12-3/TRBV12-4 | ASSPGMGGYT
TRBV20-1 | SAVRSGGEQF
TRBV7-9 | ASSTRLAGTNTGELF
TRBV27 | ASSPNGLSTGELF
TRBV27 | ARGDRPYEQY
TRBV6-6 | ASRRYLDSSYEQY
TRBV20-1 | SARDPGQGVAGELF
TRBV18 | ASSPPSILDEQF
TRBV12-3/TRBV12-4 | ASSLTGVQETQY
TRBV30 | AWSWGVLAGAEYNEQF
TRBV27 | ASGVWGAANTGELF
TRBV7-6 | ASSTSSQGYEQY
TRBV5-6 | ASSLWDRAYNEQF
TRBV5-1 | ASCLGQGALYEQY
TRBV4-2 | ASSQDFLAGYYEQY
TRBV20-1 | SARDGTSGIGDEQF
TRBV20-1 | SGRRGTGDQPQH
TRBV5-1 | SSSTDSYYEQY
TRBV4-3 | ASSQDLVLHTDTQY
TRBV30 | AWIVPGTGIHGYT
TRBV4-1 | ASSPRPAAVNLQETQY
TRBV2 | ASSFQGAGEQY
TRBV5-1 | ASSTDGLVGIDTQY
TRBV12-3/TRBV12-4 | ASRPLAGSYNEQF
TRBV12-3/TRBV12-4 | ASTAGSSYNEQF